This T cell receptor (beta chain) was obtained from a study of T cells in Graves' hyperthyroidism and ophthalmopathy. This clonotype appeared many times. The antigen is undetermined. TCR beta CDR3 region amplification was performed from RNA transcripts. The HTBI set primed first-round TCR CDR3 RT-PCR. One entry per CDR3 protein, called by TCRdb with MiXCR from the multiplex PCR reads. The profile shows a few hundred thousand distinct CDR3 sequences, roughly 15% of them singletons. Trimming removed 3 bases from V and 4 bases from J; junction bases left unmatched: 6. Germline assignment: CDR1 SGDLS and CDR2 YYNGEE. The CDR3 length is 14 residues. Regarding the study as a whole: It was a median about seven months before onset that the model predicted ophthalmopathy.

This sequence was found in a woman in her fifties or sixties with Graves' hyperthyroidism that later progressed to Graves' ophthalmopathy. What was sequenced was blood. The chain employs TRBV9 and TRBJ2-5, with 7 positions matching TRBD1. CDR3 DNA sequence: TGTGCCAGCAGCGCCGGCGCAGGGGGAGAGACCCAGTACTTC. Amino acids: CASSAGAGGETQYF.